The 17 T cell receptor beta chains presented below share a single source sample, sequenced in a study of blood T cell repertoires in COVID-19. Sequenced by immunoSEQ multiplex PCR; TCRdb stores in-frame clones only, minus some. In the table there are around 260,000 clones, around 84% of which are singletons. The sequencing input was peripheral blood. The receptor set was obtained from a man in his 60s with acute or convalescent COVID-19.

The chain recombines TRBV19 with TRBJ2-1, with a tentative D call TRBD2 (6 bases). V was trimmed by 6 bases and J by 3 bases, leaving 9 bases between them. The CDR3 is made up of 13 amino acids. CDR1 is LNHDA, CDR2 SQIVND, per germline (reference sequence). CDR3 region: CASSGTYYNEQFF. CDR3 sequence (DNA): TGTGCCAGTAGCGGGACTTACTACAATGAGCAGTTCTTC.

This clone was detected only once. The J gene is TRBJ2-7, the V gene TRBV3-1 (or the pseudogene TRBV3-2); D might be TRBD1 (6 bases). V lost 2 bases and J lost 6, with 14 bases in between. This CDR3 region has 14 residues. The V gene's germline CDR1 is LGHDT and CDR2 YNNKEL (reference sequence). The CDR3 DNA sequence: TGTGCCAGCAGCCAAAGACAGGATGGGGTCGAGCAGTACTTC. Its protein product is CASSQRQDGVEQYF.

The genes are TRBV7-9 and TRBJ1-4; perhaps TRBD1 as D (5 bases). V lost 1 base and J 0 bases, leaving 15 bases between the germline ends. The CDR3 is made up of 18 amino acids. Germline V gives CDR1 SEHNR, CDR2 FQNEAQ (reference sequence). The CDR3 sequence is CASSLGQGWLATNEKLFF. DNA for the CDR3: TGTGCCAGCAGCTTAGGGCAGGGATGGTTAGCAACTAATGAAAAACTGTTTTTT.

This clone has only a few counts. The chain is built from TRBV15 and TRBJ2-3, with D possibly being TRBD2 (6 bases). The V end lost 1 base, the J end lost 0 bases, and 20 bases lay between the germline ends. The CDR3 is 19 residues long. The germline gives CDR1 LNHNV, CDR2 YYDKDF (reference sequence). The CDR3 here is CATSRVTGSGSASTDTQYF. The CDR3 DNA reads TGTGCCACCAGCAGAGTCACGGGTAGCGGTAGTGCTAGCACAGATACGCAGTATTTT.

This clone was recorded a few times. The chain uses TRBV2 and TRBJ2-7; D gene unclear. This CDR3 comprises 12 residues. Germline loops: CDR1 SNHLY, CDR2 FYNNEI. With 6 bases removed from V and 7 bases from J, the gap between germline ends came to 13 bases. This CDR3 is CASSFPPGEQYF. The CDR3 region has the DNA TGTGCCAGCAGCTTCCCCCCCGGGGAGCAGTACTTC.

The genes are TRBV6-1 and TRBJ2-5; TRBD2 is a possible D gene (7 bases). This CDR3 is 16 amino acids long. V was clipped by 3 bases and J by 4 bases, with 18 bases between them. Germline V CDR1 and CDR2: MNHNS, SASEGT. CDR3 coding DNA: TGTGCCAGCAGTGATTGGGGTGCGGGGGCAGCAGAGACCCAGTACTTC. Protein sequence: CASSDWGAGAAETQYF.

The rearrangement joins TRBV2 to TRBJ1-6, with D possibly matching TRBD1 (6 bases). The germline V gene has CDR1 SNHLY and CDR2 FYNNEI. With 10 bases removed from V and 6 bases from J, the gap between germline ends came to 10 bases. The CDR3 totals 12 residues. CDR3 sequence reads: CATQGGNSPLHF. DNA for the CDR3: TGTGCCACTCAAGGGGGTAATTCACCCCTCCACTTT.

The chain joins TRBV21-1 to TRBJ2-2; TRBD2, the table's D call, lacks a check against the DNA. TRBV21-1 is a pseudogene locus. The CDR3 runs to 17 residues. CDR3 protein: CASSNDGGPANTGELFF. CDR3 DNA: TGTGCCAGCAGCAATGACGGGGGACCCGCGAACACCGGGGAGCTGTTTTTT.

V is TRBV6-5 and J is TRBJ1-5; D may be TRBD1 (6 bases). V was pared by 4 bases and J by 4 bases, with 11 bases between. Germline CDR1 is MNHEY and CDR2 is SVGAGI. The CDR3 is made up of 14 amino acids. CDR3 protein: CASSLTGMNQPQHF. The CDR3 DNA reads as TGTGCCAGCAGTTTAACAGGGATGAATCAGCCCCAGCATTTT.

This chain uses TRBV5-1 with TRBJ1-6; 10 bases are shared with TRBD1. Germline V lookup: CDR1 SGHRS, CDR2 YFSETQ. After removal of 2 bases from V and 1 base from J, the junction contained 3 bases not matched to a gene. The CDR3 is made up of 17 amino acids. Here the CDR3 DNA reads TGCGCCAGCAGCTTAAGACAGGGGGCGTCCTATAATTCACCCCTCCACTTT. It encodes CASSLRQGASYNSPLHF.

This sequence joins TRBV7-2 and TRBJ2-1, with D possibly TRBD2 on 6 matching bases. Germline assignment: CDR1 SGHTA and CDR2 FQGNSA. V was trimmed by 5 bases and J by 0 bases, leaving 14 bases between them. There are 16 residues in the CDR3. CDR3 bases: TGTGCCAGCAGCCCGCTGGGGGGTAGCTCCTACAATGAGCAGTTCTTC. Translating gives CASSPLGGSSYNEQFF.

This clone came up a few times. The chain employs TRBV10-3 and TRBJ2-1, with 7 nucleotides matching TRBD1. The CDR3 is 16 residues long. The germline V gene has CDR1 ENHRY and CDR2 SYGVKD. The ends lost 3 bases at V and 0 bases at J; junction bases unmatched: 5. CDR3 sequence: CAISDDRAGSYNEQFF. The DNA of the CDR3 is TGTGCCATCAGTGACGACAGGGCGGGCTCCTACAATGAGCAGTTCTTC.

This clone has a handful of counts. CDR3 sequence (DNA): TGTGCCAGCAGTGAAGGGGGACTGGGATTAGCCAAAAACATTCAGTACTTC. Its protein product is CASSEGGLGLAKNIQYF. The gene calls are TRBV2 and TRBJ2-4; the D gene is possibly TRBD2 (6 bases). The CDR3 contains 17 residues. Per germline, CDR1 SNHLY and CDR2 FYNNEI. V was clipped by 1 base and J by 0 bases, with 13 bases between them.

The V gene is TRBV12-5, the J gene TRBJ1-2, with D perhaps TRBD1 (6 bases). The germline V and J ends were trimmed by 3 bases and 7 bases, with 18 bases remaining between them. The CDR3 length is 15 residues. Germline CDR1 and CDR2: LGHNT and FRNRAP. CDR3 residues: CASGLGTPSAVGYTF. CDR3 nucleotides: TGTGCTAGTGGTTTAGGGACACCTTCCGCAGTTGGCTACACCTTC.

This clone has only one observation. The rearrangement joins TRBV9 to TRBJ2-2; D might be TRBD1 (5 bases). CDR3 length: 13 residues. V was pared by 2 bases and J by 5 bases, with 7 bases between. CDR1 is SGDLS and CDR2 is YYNGEE in the germline V gene. This CDR3 is CASSVRGTGELFF. In nucleotides, the CDR3 is TGTGCCAGCAGCGTTAGGGGTACCGGGGAGCTGTTTTTT.

To note about this clone: Different DNA sequences within this sample yield the same CDR3. This sequence joins TRBV6-5 and TRBJ1-2, with 8 bases matching TRBD1. Trimming cost V 2 bases and J 5 bases; bases outside gene matches: 4. The CDR3 length is 14 residues. Germline assignment: CDR1 MNHEY and CDR2 SVGAGI. For the CDR3, the DNA is TGTGCCAGCAGTTACGGACAGGGCTTATATGGCTACACCTTC. The encoded protein is CASSYGQGLYGYTF.

V is TRBV6-2 or TRBV6-3 and J is TRBJ1-1; possibly TRBD1 for D (5 bases). V lost 2 bases to trimming and J lost 3 bases, with 16 bases between them. Germline values: CDR1 MNHEY, CDR2 SVGEGT. This CDR3 region has 16 residues. In DNA form, the CDR3 reads TGTGCCAGCAGTTACCAGGGTGAGTCGTTGGACACTGAAGCTTTCTTT. It translates to CASSYQGESLDTEAFF.